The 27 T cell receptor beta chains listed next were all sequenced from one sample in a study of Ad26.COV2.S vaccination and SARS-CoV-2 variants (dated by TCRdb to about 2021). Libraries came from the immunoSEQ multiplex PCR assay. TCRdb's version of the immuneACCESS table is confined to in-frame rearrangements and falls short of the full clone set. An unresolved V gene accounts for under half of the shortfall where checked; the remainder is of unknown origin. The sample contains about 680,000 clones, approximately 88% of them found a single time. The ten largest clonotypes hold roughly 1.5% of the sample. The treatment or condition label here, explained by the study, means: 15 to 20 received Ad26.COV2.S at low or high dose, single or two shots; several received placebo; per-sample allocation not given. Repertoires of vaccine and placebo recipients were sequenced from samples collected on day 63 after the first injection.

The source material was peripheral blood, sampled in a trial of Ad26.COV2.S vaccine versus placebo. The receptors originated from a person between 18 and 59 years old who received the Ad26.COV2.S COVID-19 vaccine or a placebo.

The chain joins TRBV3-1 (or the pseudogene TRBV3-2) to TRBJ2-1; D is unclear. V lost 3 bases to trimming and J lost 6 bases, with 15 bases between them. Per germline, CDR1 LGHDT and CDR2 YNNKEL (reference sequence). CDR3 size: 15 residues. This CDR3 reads CASSHSPSTGNEQFF. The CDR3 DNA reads TGTGCCAGCAGCCACAGTCCCTCGACCGGCAATGAGCAGTTCTTC.

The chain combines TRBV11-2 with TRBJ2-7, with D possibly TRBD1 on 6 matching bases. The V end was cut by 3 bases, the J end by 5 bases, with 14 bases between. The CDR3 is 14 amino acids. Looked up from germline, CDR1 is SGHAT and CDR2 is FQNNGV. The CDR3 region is CASSFPTGTDEQYF. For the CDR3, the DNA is TGTGCCAGCAGCTTCCCGACAGGCACCGACGAGCAGTACTTC.

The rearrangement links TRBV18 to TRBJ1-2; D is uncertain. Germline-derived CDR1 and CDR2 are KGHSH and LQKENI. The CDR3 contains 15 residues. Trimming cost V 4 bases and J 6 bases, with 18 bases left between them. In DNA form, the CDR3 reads TGTGCCAGCTCACAAGATGAGGGTACATTGAATGGCTACACCTTC. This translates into CASSQDEGTLNGYTF. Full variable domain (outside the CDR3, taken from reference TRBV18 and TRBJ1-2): NAGVMQNPRHLVRRRGQEARLRCSPMKGHSHVYWYRQLPEEGLKFMVYLQKENIIDESGMPKERFSAEFPKEGPSILRIQQVVRGDSAAYFCASSQDEGTLNGYTFGSGTRLTVV.

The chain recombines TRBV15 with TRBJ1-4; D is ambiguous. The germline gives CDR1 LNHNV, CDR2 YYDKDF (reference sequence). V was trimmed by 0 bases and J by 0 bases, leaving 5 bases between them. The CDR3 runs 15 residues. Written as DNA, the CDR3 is TGTGCCACCAGCAGAGATTTTGCAACTAATGAAAAACTGTTTTTT. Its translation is CATSRDFATNEKLFF.

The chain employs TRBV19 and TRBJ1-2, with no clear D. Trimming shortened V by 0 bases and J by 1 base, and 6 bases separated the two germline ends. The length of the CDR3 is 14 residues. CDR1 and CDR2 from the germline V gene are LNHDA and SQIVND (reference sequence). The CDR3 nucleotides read TGTGCCAGTAGTATAGAACCAGATAACTATGGCTACACCTTC. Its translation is CASSIEPDNYGYTF. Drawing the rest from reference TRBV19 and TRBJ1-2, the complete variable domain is DGGITQSPKYLFRKEGQNVTLSCEQNLNHDAMYWYRQDPGQGLRLIYYSQIVNDFQKGDIAEGYSVSREKKESFPLTVTSAQKNPTAFYLCASSIEPDNYGYTFGSGTRLTVV.

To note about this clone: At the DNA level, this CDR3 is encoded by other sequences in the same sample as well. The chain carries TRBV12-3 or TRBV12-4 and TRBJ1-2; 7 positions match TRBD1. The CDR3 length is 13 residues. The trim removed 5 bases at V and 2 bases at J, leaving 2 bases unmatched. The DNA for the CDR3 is TGTGCCAGCAGTACAGGGGAAAACTATGGCTACACCTTC. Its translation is CASSTGENYGYTF.

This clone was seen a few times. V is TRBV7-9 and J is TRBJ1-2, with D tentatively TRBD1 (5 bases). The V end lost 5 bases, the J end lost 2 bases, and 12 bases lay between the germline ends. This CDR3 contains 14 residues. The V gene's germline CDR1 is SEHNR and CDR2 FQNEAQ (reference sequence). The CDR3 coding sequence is TGTGCCAGCAGCCAAGACAGTCGCAACTATGGCTACACCTTC. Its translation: CASSQDSRNYGYTF.

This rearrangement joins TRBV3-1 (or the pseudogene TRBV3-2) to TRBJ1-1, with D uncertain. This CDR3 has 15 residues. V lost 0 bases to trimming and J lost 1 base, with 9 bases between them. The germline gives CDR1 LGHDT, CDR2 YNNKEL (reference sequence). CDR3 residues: CASSQDWVRNTEAFF. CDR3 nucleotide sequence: TGTGCCAGCAGCCAAGATTGGGTCAGGAACACTGAAGCTTTCTTT.

Written as DNA, the CDR3 is TGCGCCAGCAGTGAGTTCTTAGGGCTCACCACAGATACGCAGTATTTT. As protein: CASSEFLGLTTDTQYF. The gene calls are TRBV10-2 and TRBJ2-3, with D unresolved. Trimming pared 1 base from V and 2 bases from J, leaving 13 bases between. The germline gives CDR1 WSHSY, CDR2 SAAADI. The CDR3 length is 16 residues.

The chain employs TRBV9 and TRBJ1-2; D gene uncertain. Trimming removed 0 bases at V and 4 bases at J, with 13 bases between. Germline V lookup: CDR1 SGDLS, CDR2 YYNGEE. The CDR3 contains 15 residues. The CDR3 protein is CASSVAPTGIYGYTF. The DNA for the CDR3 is TGTGCCAGCAGCGTAGCTCCGACGGGTATCTATGGCTACACCTTC.

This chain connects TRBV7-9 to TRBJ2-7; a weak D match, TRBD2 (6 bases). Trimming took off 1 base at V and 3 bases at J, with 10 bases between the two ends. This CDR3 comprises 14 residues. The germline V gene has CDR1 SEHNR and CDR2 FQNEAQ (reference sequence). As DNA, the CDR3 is TGTGCCAGCAGCTTAGGGGACGGGGGCTACGAGCAGTACTTC. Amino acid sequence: CASSLGDGGYEQYF.

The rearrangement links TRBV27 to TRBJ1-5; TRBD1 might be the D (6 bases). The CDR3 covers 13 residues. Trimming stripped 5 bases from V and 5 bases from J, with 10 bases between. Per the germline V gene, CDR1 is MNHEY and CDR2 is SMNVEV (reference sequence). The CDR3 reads CASSIHRDQPQHF. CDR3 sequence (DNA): TGTGCCAGCAGTATTCACAGGGATCAGCCCCAGCATTTT.

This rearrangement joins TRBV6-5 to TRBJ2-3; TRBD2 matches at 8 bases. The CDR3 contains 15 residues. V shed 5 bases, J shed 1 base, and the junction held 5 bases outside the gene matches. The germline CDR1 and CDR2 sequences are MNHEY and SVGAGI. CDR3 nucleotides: TGTGCCAGCAGTCGTCCGCGGGGGGGCACAGATACGCAGTATTTT. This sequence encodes CASSRPRGGTDTQYF.

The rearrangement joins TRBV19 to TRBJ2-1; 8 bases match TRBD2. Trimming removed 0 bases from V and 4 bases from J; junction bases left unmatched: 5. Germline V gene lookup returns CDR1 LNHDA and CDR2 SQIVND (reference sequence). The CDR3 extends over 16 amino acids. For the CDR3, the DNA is TGTGCCAGTAGTATAGATCTGCGGGGGGTTTACAATGAGCAGTTCTTC. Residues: CASSIDLRGVYNEQFF. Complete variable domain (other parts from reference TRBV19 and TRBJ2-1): DGGITQSPKYLFRKEGQNVTLSCEQNLNHDAMYWYRQDPGQGLRLIYYSQIVNDFQKGDIAEGYSVSREKKESFPLTVTSAQKNPTAFYLCASSIDLRGVYNEQFFGPGTRLTVL.

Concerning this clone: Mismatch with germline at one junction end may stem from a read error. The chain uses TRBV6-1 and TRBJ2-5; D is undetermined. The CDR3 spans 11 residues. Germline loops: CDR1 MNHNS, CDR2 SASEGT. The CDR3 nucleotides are TGTGCCAGCAGTGAAGAAGACACCCAGTACTTC. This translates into CASSEEDTQYF.

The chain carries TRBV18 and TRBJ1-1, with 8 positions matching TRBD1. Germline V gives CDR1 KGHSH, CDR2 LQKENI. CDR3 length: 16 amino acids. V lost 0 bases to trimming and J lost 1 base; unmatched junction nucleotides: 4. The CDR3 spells CASSPPTGGGNTEAFF. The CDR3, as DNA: TGTGCCAGCTCACCACCTACAGGGGGGGGGAACACTGAAGCTTTCTTT.

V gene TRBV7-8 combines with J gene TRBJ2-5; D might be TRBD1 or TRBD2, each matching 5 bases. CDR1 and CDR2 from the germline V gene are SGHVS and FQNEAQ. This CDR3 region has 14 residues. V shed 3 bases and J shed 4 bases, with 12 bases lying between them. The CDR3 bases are TGTGCCAGCAGCTTCCCTACAGGAGGAGAGACCCAGTACTTC. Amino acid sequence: CASSFPTGGETQYF. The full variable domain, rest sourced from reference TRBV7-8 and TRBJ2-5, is GAGVSQSPRYKVAKRGQDVALRCDPISGHVSLFWYQQALGQGPEFLTYFQNEAQLDKSGLPSDRFFAERPEGSVSTLKIQRTQQEDSAVYLCASSFPTGGETQYFGPGTRLLVL.

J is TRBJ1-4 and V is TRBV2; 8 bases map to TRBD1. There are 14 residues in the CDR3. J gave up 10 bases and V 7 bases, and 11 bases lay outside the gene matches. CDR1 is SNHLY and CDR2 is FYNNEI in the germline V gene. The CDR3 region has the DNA TGTGCCAGCACCGGACTAGGGACAGGCGGAAAACTGTTTTTT. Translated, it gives CASTGLGTGGKLFF.

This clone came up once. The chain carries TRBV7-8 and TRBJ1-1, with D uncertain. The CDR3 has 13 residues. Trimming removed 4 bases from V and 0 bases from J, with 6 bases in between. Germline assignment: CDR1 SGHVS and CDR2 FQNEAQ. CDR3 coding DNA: TGTGCCAGCAGCTACCTAATGAACACTGAAGCTTTCTTT. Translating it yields CASSYLMNTEAFF.

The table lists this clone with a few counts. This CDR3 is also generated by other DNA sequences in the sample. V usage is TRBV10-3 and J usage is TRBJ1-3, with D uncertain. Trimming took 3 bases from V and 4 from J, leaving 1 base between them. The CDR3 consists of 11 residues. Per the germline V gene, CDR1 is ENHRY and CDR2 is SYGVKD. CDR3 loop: CAISEGNTIYF. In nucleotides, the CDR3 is TGTGCCATCAGTGAAGGAAACACCATATATTTT.

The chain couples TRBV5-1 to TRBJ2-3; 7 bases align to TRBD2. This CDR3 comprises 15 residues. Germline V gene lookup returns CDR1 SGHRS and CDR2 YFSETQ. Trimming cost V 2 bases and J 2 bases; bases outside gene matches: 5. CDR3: CASSFTSGTTDTQYF. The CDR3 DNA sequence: TGCGCCAGCAGCTTTACAAGCGGGACCACAGATACGCAGTATTTT.

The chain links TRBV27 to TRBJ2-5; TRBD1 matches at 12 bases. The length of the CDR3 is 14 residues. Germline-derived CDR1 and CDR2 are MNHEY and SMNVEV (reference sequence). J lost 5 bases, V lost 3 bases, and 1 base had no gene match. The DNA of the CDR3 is TGTGCCAGCAGTTTCGGGACAGGGGGCGAGACCCAGTACTTC. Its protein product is CASSFGTGGETQYF.

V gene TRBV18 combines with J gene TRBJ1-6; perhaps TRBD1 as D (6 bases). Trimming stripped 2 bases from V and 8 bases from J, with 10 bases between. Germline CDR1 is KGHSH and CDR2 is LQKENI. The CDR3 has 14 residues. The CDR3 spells CASSPTRGDSPLHF. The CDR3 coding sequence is TGTGCCAGCTCACCAACCAGGGGTGATTCACCCCTCCACTTT.

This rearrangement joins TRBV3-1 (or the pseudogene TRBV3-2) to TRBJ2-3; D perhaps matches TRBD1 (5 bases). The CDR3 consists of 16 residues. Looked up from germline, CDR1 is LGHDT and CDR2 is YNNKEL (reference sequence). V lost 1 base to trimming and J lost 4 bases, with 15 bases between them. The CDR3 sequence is CASSQVGLMGSDTQYF. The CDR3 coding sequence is TGTGCCAGCAGCCAAGTGGGGCTAATGGGGTCAGATACGCAGTATTTT.

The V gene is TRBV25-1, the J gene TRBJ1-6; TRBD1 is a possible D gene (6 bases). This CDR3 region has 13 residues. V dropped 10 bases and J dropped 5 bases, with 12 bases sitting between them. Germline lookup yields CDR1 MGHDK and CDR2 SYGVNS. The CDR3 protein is CATRGLDNSPLHF. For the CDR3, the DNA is TGTGCCACCAGGGGACTGGATAATTCACCCCTCCACTTT. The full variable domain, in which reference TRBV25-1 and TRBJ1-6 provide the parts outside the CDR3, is EADIYQTPRYLVIGTGKKITLECSQTMGHDKMYWYQQDPGMELHLIHYSYGVNSTEKGDLSSESTVSRIRTEHFPLTLESARPSHTSQYLCATRGLDNSPLHFGNGTRLTVT.

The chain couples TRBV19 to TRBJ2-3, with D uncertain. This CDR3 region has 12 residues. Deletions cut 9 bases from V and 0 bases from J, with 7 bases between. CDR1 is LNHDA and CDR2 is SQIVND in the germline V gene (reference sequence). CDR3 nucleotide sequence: TGTGCCAGCGCATGGAGCACAGATACGCAGTATTTT. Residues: CASAWSTDTQYF.

CDR3 protein: CASSDSSSGFYNEQFF. In nucleotides, the CDR3 is TGTGCCAGCAGTGACTCGAGCTCAGGGTTTTACAATGAGCAGTTCTTC. This rearrangement joins TRBV6-4 to TRBJ2-1; D possibly corresponds to TRBD1 (5 bases). Germline V gene lookup returns CDR1 MRHNA and CDR2 SNTAGT. CDR3 length: 16 residues. V lost 0 bases and J 4 bases, leaving 13 bases between the germline ends.